Listed here is a single TCR beta chain. It has no known antigen specificity. One base away there is no much larger clone; base qualities are not given. Donors were healthy HIV-negative adults with no recently reported acute infections or vaccinations. All donors were Caucasian adults living in Nashville, Tennessee, USA. CD4+ T cells were enriched by magnetic negative selection, after which naive cells were positively selected on CD45RA and the negative fraction was taken as the memory subset. Blood was obtained by leukapheresis, after which PBMCs were separated by Ficoll-Histopaque density gradient centrifugation and cryopreserved in liquid nitrogen vapor phase. Analytical flow cytometry was used to check the purity and quantity of each magnetically sorted T cell population. From each sorted fraction, genomic DNA was isolated and quantified by UV absorbance on a Nanodrop 2000c. The CDR3 goes from the cysteine to the phenylalanine over 17 residues. The read is trimmed to its CDR3 DNA, 51 bases read in frame from base 1. Deletion took 1 base off V and 0 bases off J, with a span of 11 bases between the germline ends. CDR1 and CDR2 were assigned from the germline V gene as SGHRS and YFSETQ.

Using the deep immunoSEQ assay, TCR CDR3 regions were amplified from genomic DNA by multiplex PCR. For each cell subset, the extracted genomic DNA was distributed evenly across all wells of several immunoSEQ 96-well plates, and each plate served as one replicate. For sorted subsets, roughly 200 ng genomic DNA, equal to 30,000 to 35,000 T cell genomes, was loaded into each replicate PCR. The purified libraries were quantified using a Qubit 3.0 fluorometer, sized with a Bioanalyzer 2100, and then quantified again using the KAPA Library Quantification kit. Every immunoSEQ 96-well plate was sequenced on a separate single-read 150-cycle Illumina NextSeq 550 flow cell. In the source study's methods: Because only junctional sequences without quality scores were contained in the immunoSEQ output, filtering matching that applied to full-length reads could not be performed. Sequences were annotated with PyIR, a Python wrapper for IgBLAST v1.9, using IMGT germline references to assign V/J genes and CDR3. Reads were removed for weak V/J assignments (E-value above 1e-6), missing CDR3, stop codons, out-of-frame junctions, or ambiguous translated residues. V3J clonotypes were defined by identical inferred V gene, J gene, and CDR3 amino acid sequence. Percentage overlap between repertoires was calculated by dividing the number of shared unique clonotypes by the size of the smaller repertoire. Repertoire richness was assessed with RTK rarefaction, the Chao1 estimator, and Recon v2.1 estimates of unobserved clonotypes. Generation probabilities for all TCRbeta clonotypes obtained by the gDNA method from a handful of donors were computed using OLGA. The immuneACCESS repertoire file appears here via TCRdb, limited to in-frame rearrangements. These files lack a portion of the clones; in checked studies, under half of the deficit traces to unresolved V genes, and the cause of the others is not known. D and trimming were read from the DNA, whereas the V and J calls and clone size are those reported in that table. A total of 2 million to 2.5 million clones appear in this sample, 93% of them only once. The ten largest clones add up to about 0.37% of the sample.

The data were obtained in a study of shared clonotypes between healthy human individuals (dated by TCRdb to the early 2020s). Looking at the study overall: A few men and two women, aged 18 to 49 years, made up the cohort. To increase sequencing depth and limit assay-specific biases, TCR repertoire library preparation and sequencing were carried out by different laboratories using diverse techniques. To estimate repertoire size and how much clonotype sharing occurs between individuals, the study deeply sequenced the blood TCR repertoires of several healthy adults. Per donor, three plates each were used for CD4 naive and CD4 memory, two for CD8 naive, and one for CD8 memory. Per donor, leukapheresis produced somewhere between about 0.9 and 9.5 billion PBMCs. On the study overall, not on this receptor specifically: Based on pairwise subsampling, the degree of clonotype sharing among donors was expected to be affected by sequencing depth. Incomplete sequencing was indicated by rarefaction of sorted-subset datasets, despite the large sequencing depth. Higher generation probabilities were observed for clonotypes shared by all four sorted-subset donors than for non-shared clonotypes. Sharing across a few donors was observed for 5% to 6.5% of naive CD4, over 3% of naive CD8, about 2.5% of memory CD4, and around 0.4% of memory CD8 clonotypes. The small number of donors limited the genetic and exposure-history diversity represented. Sampling was restricted to blood, and TCR repertoires in tissues likely differ from the TCR repertoires found in blood. Larger estimated clonotype richness was generally found for naive subsets than for memory subsets.

The TCR originated in a man aged 18 to 30 in good health. Some clones in this sample may be carry-over from other donors' samples. Sequenced: naive CD4+ T cells from PBMCs. The label giving this sample's cell subset or site can be read as: CD45RA+ positively selected. The V and J genes are TRBV5-1 and TRBJ2-6, with the identity of the D gene unclear. The CDR3 reads as follows: CASSLRTIFSGANVLTF. In nucleotide form, the sequence is TGCGCCAGCAGCTTGCGAACGATATTCTCTGGGGCCAACGTCCTGACTTTC. Outside the CDR3, residues come from the reference TRBV5-1 and TRBJ2-6 proteins, so the full variable domain is: KAGVTQTPRYLIKTRGQQVTLSCSPISGHRSVSWYQQTPGQGLQFLFEYFSETQRNKGNFPGRFSGRQFSNSRSEMNVSTLELGDSALYLCASSLRTIFSGANVLTFGAGSRLTVL.